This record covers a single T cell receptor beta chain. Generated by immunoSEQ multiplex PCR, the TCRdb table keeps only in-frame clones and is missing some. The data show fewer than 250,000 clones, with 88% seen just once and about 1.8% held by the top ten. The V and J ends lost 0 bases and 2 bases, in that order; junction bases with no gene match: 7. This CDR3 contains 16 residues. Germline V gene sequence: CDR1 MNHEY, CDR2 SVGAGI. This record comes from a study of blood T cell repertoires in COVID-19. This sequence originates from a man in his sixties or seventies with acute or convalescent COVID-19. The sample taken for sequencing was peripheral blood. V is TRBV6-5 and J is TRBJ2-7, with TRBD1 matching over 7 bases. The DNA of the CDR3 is TGTGCCAGCAGTTACTCTAACAGGGGTCAAACCTACGAGCAGTACTTC. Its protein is CASSYSNRGQTYEQYF.